These 32 T cell receptor beta chains were all obtained from the same sample, sequenced in a study of beta chain features in type 1 diabetes. All of the isolated RNA was reverse transcribed, so expressed TCRB transcripts were sequenced. TCRdb keeps only in-frame clones here, not all; method: immunoSEQ multiplex PCR. The table has hundreds of thousands of clones, roughly 16% seen once; the top ten hold approximately 0.093%. Source material: naive CD4+ T cells from blood. The receptors here all came from a man between 18 and 35 years old in good health.

This clone was counted many times. V usage is TRBV21-1 and J usage is TRBJ2-3. TRBV21-1 is a listed pseudogene. CDR3 length equals 13 residues. CDR3 sequence (DNA): TGTGCCAGCAGAGGCTCTTCCACAGATACGCAGTATTTT. As protein: CASRGSSTDTQYF.

This clone was seen a handful of times. The chain recombines TRBV7-2 with TRBJ2-7; D is undetermined. CDR1 and CDR2 (germline): SGHTA, FQGNSA. V lost 2 bases, J lost 2 bases, and 7 bases lay in between. This CDR3 comprises 13 residues. The chain's CDR3 is CASSLNGPYEQYF. In DNA form, the CDR3 reads TGTGCCAGCAGCTTAAATGGGCCCTACGAGCAGTACTTC.

The rearrangement links TRBV5-1 to TRBJ2-4, with D possibly being TRBD2 (5 bases). Germline V gene lookup returns CDR1 SGHRS and CDR2 YFSETQ. V lost 4 bases and J 7 bases, leaving 15 bases between the germline ends. The CDR3 loop spans 14 amino acids. CDR3 protein: CASSAGIPGNIQYF. The CDR3 DNA reads TGCGCCAGCAGCGCCGGGATCCCTGGGAACATTCAGTACTTC.

This clone was seen a handful of times. At the DNA level, this CDR3 is encoded by other sequences in the same sample as well. The J gene is TRBJ2-7, the V gene TRBV28; D gene ambiguous. Germline V CDR1 and CDR2: MDHEN, SYDVKM. The CDR3 runs 11 residues. V shed 2 bases and J shed 6 bases, with 5 bases lying between them. CDR3 region: CASSLPSEQYF. As DNA, the CDR3 is TGTGCCAGCAGTTTACCCAGCGAGCAGTACTTC.

V and J are TRBV27 and TRBJ2-1; D call uncertain. Trimming cost V 2 bases and J 1 base, with 9 bases left between them. Germline CDR1 MNHEY, CDR2 SMNVEV (reference sequence). This CDR3 comprises 15 residues. The CDR3 sequence is CASSLRSGSYNEQFF. The CDR3 bases are TGTGCCAGCAGTTTAAGGTCAGGATCCTACAATGAGCAGTTCTTC.

This clone was recorded a few times. The V call is TRBV28, the J call TRBJ1-2; TRBD1 aligns across 9 bases. There are 13 residues in the CDR3. The V and J ends lost 6 bases and 8 bases, in that order; junction bases with no gene match: 7. Germline loops: CDR1 MDHEN, CDR2 SYDVKM. This CDR3 reads CASRTGQGGGYTF. In nucleotides, the CDR3 is TGTGCCAGCAGGACGGGACAGGGAGGGGGCTACACCTTC.

The chain links TRBV10-3 to TRBJ1-2, with D unclear. The V end lost 2 bases, the J end lost 4 bases, and 14 bases lay between the germline ends. CDR3 length: 15 residues. CDR1 and CDR2 (germline): ENHRY, SYGVKD. CDR3 protein: CAISENTVRGYGYTF. The CDR3 DNA sequence: TGTGCCATCAGTGAGAATACAGTACGTGGCTATGGCTACACCTTC.

This clone was detected a few times. This chain uses TRBV28 with TRBJ1-2; D may be TRBD1 (5 bases). The CDR3 spans 12 residues. V lost 5 bases to trimming and J lost 6 bases, with 10 bases between them. The V gene's germline CDR1 is MDHEN and CDR2 SYDVKM. The CDR3 coding sequence is TGTGCCAGCAGTACACGCAGGGATGGCTACACCTTC. This encodes CASSTRRDGYTF.

This clone turned up a few times. The chain has TRBV7-2 and TRBJ1-1, with unresolved D. Germline values: CDR1 SGHTA, CDR2 FQGNSA. The CDR3 covers 15 residues. The germline V and J ends were trimmed by 4 bases and 2 bases, with 14 bases remaining between them. The CDR3 is CASSSRGNQNTEAFF. As DNA, the CDR3 is TGTGCCAGCAGCTCGCGAGGTAACCAAAACACTGAAGCTTTCTTT.

V gene TRBV5-5 combines with J gene TRBJ1-3; no clear D. This CDR3 region has 13 residues. Germline V gene lookup returns CDR1 SGHKS and CDR2 YYEKEE (reference sequence). Trimming took off 3 bases at V and 1 base at J, with 5 bases between the two ends. Here the CDR3 DNA reads TGTGCCAGCAGCTGGGGTTCTGGAAACACCATATATTTT. Translating it yields CASSWGSGNTIYF.

The chain carries TRBV25-1 and TRBJ1-1; the D is unclear. V was clipped by 6 bases and J by 1 base, with 15 bases between them. Per the germline V gene, CDR1 is MGHDK and CDR2 is SYGVNS. This CDR3 region has 15 residues. Here the CDR3 reads CASSPEGRGNTEAFF. DNA for the CDR3: TGTGCCAGCAGCCCCGAGGGTAGAGGGAACACTGAAGCTTTCTTT.

This clone was observed a handful of times. Other DNA sequences from this sample encode an identical CDR3 as well. The chain recombines TRBV27 with TRBJ1-1; D call uncertain. In germline, CDR1 is MNHEY, CDR2 SMNVEV (reference sequence). Trimming cost V 5 bases and J 1 base, with 8 bases left between them. The CDR3 covers 13 residues. This CDR3 reads CASSLRWNTEAFF. CDR3 nucleotide sequence: TGTGCCAGCAGTCTAAGGTGGAACACTGAAGCTTTCTTT.

V and J are TRBV4-3 and TRBJ2-3; D is ambiguous. The germline gives CDR1 LGHNA, CDR2 YSLEER. This CDR3 is built from 15 residues. The germline V and J ends were trimmed by 1 base and 4 bases, with 12 bases remaining between them. CDR3 coding DNA: TGCGCCAGCAGCCAAGCTTTAACGAGAGCAGATACGCAGTATTTT. Translated, it gives CASSQALTRADTQYF.

A few counts support this clone. The rearrangement links TRBV4-3 to TRBJ1-2; D is uncertain. Germline assignment: CDR1 LGHNA and CDR2 YSLEER. The CDR3 sequence is 13 residues long. V gave up 0 bases and J gave up 1 base, with 3 bases separating them. CDR3 region: CASSQDLNYGYTF. The CDR3 DNA reads as TGCGCCAGCAGCCAAGATCTTAACTATGGCTACACCTTC.

The rearrangement uses TRBV6-5 and TRBJ2-6; D unresolved. The CDR3 runs to 15 residues. V lost 6 bases, J lost 4 bases, and 13 bases lay in between. Germline CDR1 is MNHEY and CDR2 is SVGAGI. CDR3 protein: CASRWSGSGANVLTF. For the CDR3, the DNA is TGTGCCAGCAGATGGTCGGGTTCCGGGGCCAACGTCCTGACTTTC.

This clone has just a few counts. The chain employs TRBV7-9 and TRBJ2-2; no firm D call. The germline V and J ends were trimmed by 5 bases and 9 bases, with 25 bases remaining between them. Germline V gene data show CDR1 as SEHNR and CDR2 as FQNEAQ (reference sequence). This CDR3 has 17 amino acids. CDR3 in amino acids: CASSPLSRTPHRRELFF. CDR3 DNA: TGTGCCAGCAGCCCCCTCAGCCGCACCCCACACCGGAGGGAGCTGTTTTTT.

This clone was observed a handful of times. The CDR3 protein is CASRGQALAKNIQYF. The DNA of the CDR3 is TGTGCCAGCAGGGGACAGGCCTTAGCCAAAAACATTCAGTACTTC. The chain combines TRBV6-1 with TRBJ2-4, with TRBD1 identical over 8 bases. The germline gives CDR1 MNHNS, CDR2 SASEGT. V was pared by 6 bases and J by 0 bases, with 4 bases of the junction left unmatched. The CDR3 sequence is 15 residues long.

This clone appeared a few times. The chain carries TRBV5-1 and TRBJ2-7, with 7 bases identical to TRBD1. CDR1 and CDR2 (germline): SGHRS, YFSETQ. V shed 5 bases, J shed 2 bases, and the junction held 7 bases outside the gene matches. This CDR3 spans 14 amino acids. The CDR3 sequence is CASSYTGTAYEQYF. The CDR3 DNA follows: TGCGCCAGCAGTTATACCGGGACAGCCTACGAGCAGTACTTC.

This clone was detected a few times. The chain joins TRBV6-6 to TRBJ1-5; 10 nucleotides line up with TRBD1. The CDR3 runs 13 residues. In germline, CDR1 is MNHNY, CDR2 SVGAGI (reference sequence). V trimming: 2 bases; J trimming: 14 bases; junction bases outside the gene matches: 6. CDR3 sequence (DNA): TGTGCCAGCAGTTACACATTTGGACAGGGGGAGCATTTT. Its protein is CASSYTFGQGEHF.

This clone turned up a few times. The rearrangement uses TRBV27 and TRBJ2-7; 10 bases map to TRBD1. Germline CDR1 and CDR2: MNHEY and SMNVEV (reference sequence). V gave up 7 bases and J gave up 3 bases; unmatched junction bases: 9. This CDR3 is built from 15 residues. CDR3 bases: TGTGCCAGCACCCCAGCCGGGACAGGGGTCTACGAGCAGTACTTC. It is translated as CASTPAGTGVYEQYF.

The rearrangement joins TRBV5-1 to TRBJ2-5, with 10 bases aligning to TRBD2. V was pared by 0 bases and J by 0 bases, with 2 bases of the junction left unmatched. CDR1 and CDR2 (germline): SGHRS, YFSETQ. This CDR3 is built from 16 residues. This CDR3 reads CASSLGTSGHQETQYF. The CDR3 DNA reads as TGCGCCAGCAGCTTGGGGACTAGCGGTCACCAAGAGACCCAGTACTTC. The entire variable domain, with the rest obtained from reference TRBV5-1 and TRBJ2-5, is as follows: KAGVTQTPRYLIKTRGQQVTLSCSPISGHRSVSWYQQTPGQGLQFLFEYFSETQRNKGNFPGRFSGRQFSNSRSEMNVSTLELGDSALYLCASSLGTSGHQETQYFGPGTRLLVL.

This clone was observed a few times. The genes are TRBV10-3 and TRBJ2-3; D possibly corresponds to TRBD1 (5 bases). Trimming removed 4 bases from V and 0 bases from J, with 14 bases in between. CDR3 length: 16 amino acids. CDR1 and CDR2 from the germline V gene are ENHRY and SYGVKD. CDR3 nucleotide sequence: TGTGCCATCAGTGTAGTCCGTCAGGGAAGCACAGATACGCAGTATTTT. It codes for CAISVVRQGSTDTQYF.

In its sample, this clone was seen a few times. The rearrangement joins TRBV25-1 to TRBJ2-2; 7 nucleotides match TRBD2. The V gene's germline CDR1 is MGHDK and CDR2 SYGVNS. The trim removed 1 base at V and 8 bases at J, leaving 16 bases unmatched. The CDR3 extends over 18 amino acids. Here the CDR3 DNA reads TGTGCCAGCAGTGAATTAAGTGGGGCCGGGAGGCGAAGTGGGGAGCTGTTTTTT. Translation: CASSELSGAGRRSGELFF.

This clone was counted ten times or more. This chain uses TRBV9 with TRBJ1-2; D is possibly TRBD1 (6 bases). Germline values: CDR1 SGDLS, CDR2 YYNGEE. The CDR3 spans 13 residues. V dropped 5 bases and J dropped 7 bases, with 15 bases sitting between them. CDR3: CASRVTGSGGYTF. The CDR3 nucleotides are TGTGCCAGCAGGGTTACAGGGTCGGGTGGCTACACCTTC.

The chain recombines TRBV28 with TRBJ1-4; 9 nucleotides align to TRBD1. Germline V gene sequence: CDR1 MDHEN, CDR2 SYDVKM. The CDR3 has 15 residues. V was clipped by 5 bases and J by 8 bases; unmatched bases: 9. CDR3 coding DNA: TGTGCCAGCAGTCATATTGGACAGGGGAACGAAAAACTGTTTTTT. As protein: CASSHIGQGNEKLFF.

This chain uses TRBV30 with TRBJ1-1; D is undetermined. The germline gives CDR1 GTSNPN, CDR2 SVGIG (reference sequence). This CDR3 comprises 13 residues. V gave up 3 bases and J gave up 0 bases, with 8 bases separating them. CDR3 region: CAWRRLMNTEAFF. Here the CDR3 DNA reads TGTGCCTGGAGGAGGTTAATGAACACTGAAGCTTTCTTT.

This clone showed up just a few times. The chain uses TRBV18 and TRBJ2-1; weak D call: TRBD1 (5 bases). The ends were cut back, 1 base at V and 7 bases at J, with 14 bases in the middle. CDR1 KGHSH and CDR2 LQKENI come from the germline V gene. The length of the CDR3 is 15 residues. CDR3 nucleotide sequence: TGTGCCAGCTCACCACAGGGGCACAATGGAAATGAGCAGTTCTTC. Encoded protein: CASSPQGHNGNEQFF.

J is TRBJ1-3 and V is TRBV5-1; tentative D call: TRBD1 (5 bases). The V end was cut by 0 bases, the J end by 2 bases, with 9 bases between. The CDR3 extends over 15 amino acids. Germline CDR1 reads SGHRS; CDR2 reads YFSETQ. This CDR3 is CASSLATGTGNTIYF. Written as DNA, the CDR3 is TGCGCCAGCAGCTTGGCCACAGGAACTGGAAACACCATATATTTT.

This clone has only a few counts. This chain connects TRBV6-5 to TRBJ2-4; TRBD2 might be the D (6 bases). Germline CDR1 and CDR2: MNHEY and SVGAGI. V lost 0 bases and J 7 bases, leaving 13 bases between the germline ends. The CDR3 spans 15 residues. For the CDR3, the DNA is TGTGCCAGCAGTTACTCGAGGACTGGGGGGAACATTCAGTACTTC. Translating it yields CASSYSRTGGNIQYF.

Only a few counts were recorded for this clone. This chain uses TRBV5-6 with TRBJ2-3, with a possible D match to TRBD2 (5 bases). Germline V gene lookup returns CDR1 SGHDT and CDR2 YYEEEE. The V gene lost 4 bases and the J gene lost 2 bases, with 14 bases spanning the gap. The CDR3 totals 15 residues. The CDR3 is CASSRRRTATDTQYF. In DNA form, the CDR3 reads TGTGCCAGCAGCCGCCGGAGGACTGCCACAGATACGCAGTATTTT.

Of note for this clone: The junction does not match germline at one end; this may be a read error. V is TRBV7-2 and J is TRBJ1-6, with D uncertain. The CDR3 is 15 residues long. Germline V gene sequence: CDR1 SGHTA, CDR2 FQGNSA. The CDR3 region has the DNA TGTGCCAGCAGCCTAGCCGGGAGCAATAATTCACCCCTCCACTTT. Encoded protein: CASSLAGSNNSPLHF.

This clone was recorded a few times. The V call is TRBV7-9, the J call TRBJ2-7; D remains ambiguous. Germline CDR1 SEHNR, CDR2 FQNEAQ (reference sequence). V lost 5 bases and J lost 5, with 7 bases in between. The CDR3 runs 11 residues. CDR3 protein: CASSPRHEQYF. CDR3 sequence (DNA): TGTGCCAGCAGCCCCCGTCACGAGCAGTACTTC.